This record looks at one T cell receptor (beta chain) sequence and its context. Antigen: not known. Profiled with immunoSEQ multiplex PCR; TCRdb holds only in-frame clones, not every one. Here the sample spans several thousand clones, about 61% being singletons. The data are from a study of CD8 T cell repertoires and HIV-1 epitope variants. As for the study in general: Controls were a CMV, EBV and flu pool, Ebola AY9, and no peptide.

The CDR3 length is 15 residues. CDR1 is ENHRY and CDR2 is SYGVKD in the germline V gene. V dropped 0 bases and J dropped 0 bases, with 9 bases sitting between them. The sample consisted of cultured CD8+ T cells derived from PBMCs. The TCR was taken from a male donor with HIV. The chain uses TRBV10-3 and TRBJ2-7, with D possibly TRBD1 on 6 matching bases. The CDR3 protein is CAISESVTGSYEQYF. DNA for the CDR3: TGTGCCATCAGTGAGTCCGTGACAGGCTCCTACGAGCAGTACTTC.